The clone carrying this T cell receptor beta chain turned up a few times. Its matching antigen is unknown. The CDR3 extends over 16 amino acids. V was shortened by 1 base and J by 2 bases, with 14 bases between the two germline ends. Looked up from germline, CDR1 is SGHAT and CDR2 is FQNNGV. The data were obtained in a study of cytomegalovirus exposure and HLA in healthy donors. Amplification used 60 Vbeta primers and 13 Jbeta primers. TCRdb's table, derived via immunoSEQ multiplex PCR, lists solely in-frame clones and lacks some. This table holds 200,000 or so clones, roughly 87% found once. Regarding the study as a whole: The authors enumerated 180 or so TCR beta chains as linked to cytomegalovirus. Most TCRs appeared rarely, but some public TCRs recurred in many donors. Common viral pathogens (according to a later analysis) appeared linked to several of the most significant clusters. Reports showed the classifier diagnosing cytomegalovirus status with high specificity and sensitivity.

The sequence was obtained from a girl less than two years old in good health and CMV-seronegative. The sequencing input was PBMCs. The rearrangement links TRBV11-2 to TRBJ2-5; D unclear. Here the CDR3 DNA reads TGTGCCAGCAGCTTAGTCGGTACGACAACTCAAGAGACCCAGTACTTC. This gives the protein CASSLVGTTTQETQYF. Filled out from reference TRBV11-2 and TRBJ2-5, the complete variable domain reads EAGVAQSPRYKIIEKRQSVAFWCNPISGHATLYWYQQILGQGPKLLIQFQNNGVVDDSQLPKDRFSAERLKGVDSTLKIQPAKLEDSAVYLCASSLVGTTTQETQYFGPGTRLLVL.